A selection of T cell receptor beta chains follows, all from one sample in a study of T-cell memory formation after mild COVID-19. MiXCR, run by TCRdb on the 5' RACE reads, gives a single entry per CDR3 protein. This repertoire shows approximately 500,000 distinct CDR3 sequences, more than 20% found once; its top ten account for 12%. Sequenced material: PBMCs or a T cell subset sorted from them (not recorded which). These receptors originate from an adult woman who had mild COVID-19 (a few samples of this study predate the infection). Cell type and time point are not known. Each CDR3 is given with its conserved first and last residue. The order of the fields is J gene, clone size, V gene, D gene, CDR3 DNA, CDR3 protein. A D gene is named only where the DNA matches it firmly. Clone size is stated in some rows and not others, as once, few, many or a class when expanded.

>TRBJ1-1|few|TRBV4-2|-
TGTGCCAGCAGCCAGGAGATGAGAAGGAGATCCACTGAAGCTTTCTTT
CASSQEMRRRSTEAFF
>TRBJ2-3|-|TRBV12-3/TRBV12-4|-
TGTGCCAGCAGTTTATCACGACCAACAGATACGCAGTATTTT
CASSLSRPTDTQYF
>TRBJ1-1|-|TRBV10-3|-
TGTGCCATCAGTGGGAACACTGAAGCTTTCTTT
CAISGNTEAFF
>TRBJ2-7|-|TRBV4-1|-
TGCGCCAGCAGCCAAGAACCCAGCGCCCCTTACGAGCAGTACTTC
CASSQEPSAPYEQYF
>TRBJ2-1|-|TRBV27|TRBD2
TGTGCCAGCAGTATGCCGATCCCAGGACTAGCGGGGGAGGCGGTGTTCTTC
CASSMPIPGLAGEAVFF
>TRBJ2-5|few|TRBV20-1|-
TGCAGTGCGACTAGGCCCCAAGAGACCCAGTACTTC
CSATRPQETQYF
>TRBJ2-7|few|TRBV25-1|-
TGTGCCAGCAGTGAAGAGAGGGGGTTCTACGAGCAGTACTTC
CASSEERGFYEQYF
>TRBJ2-7|-|TRBV11-1|-
TGTGCCAGCAGCCAGACGACAGGTCACTACGAGCAGTACTTC
CASSQTTGHYEQYF
>TRBJ2-2|-|TRBV2|-
TGTGCCAGCTCACTTTGGGAGTTGGGGGACGGTGAGAACACCGGGGAGCTGTTTTTT
CASSLWELGDGENTGELFF
>TRBJ2-1|few|TRBV5-1|TRBD2
TGCGCCAGCAGCTCGATAGCGGGGAGCTCCTACAATGAGCAGTTCTTC
CASSSIAGSSYNEQFF
>TRBJ2-7|-|TRBV29-1|TRBD2
TGCAGCGCCGAGGGGACTAGCGGGAGGGCTAACTCCTACGAGCAGTACTTC
CSAEGTSGRANSYEQYF